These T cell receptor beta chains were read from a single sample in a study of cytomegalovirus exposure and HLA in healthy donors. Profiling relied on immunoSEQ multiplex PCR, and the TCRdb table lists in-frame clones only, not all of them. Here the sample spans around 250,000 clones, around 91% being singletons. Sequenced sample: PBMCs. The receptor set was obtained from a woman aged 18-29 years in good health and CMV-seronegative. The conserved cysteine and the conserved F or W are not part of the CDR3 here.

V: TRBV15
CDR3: ATSDLTAAYNEQF

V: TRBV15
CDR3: ATSRDRGSGNTIY

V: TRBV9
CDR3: ASSVAGGSDEQF

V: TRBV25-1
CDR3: ASSEGDRGFEPQH

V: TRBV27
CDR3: ASSPAGVTDTQY

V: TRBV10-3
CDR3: AISEGGGEQY

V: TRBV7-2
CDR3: ASSSIRGNEQF

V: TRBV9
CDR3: ASSVALAGGADTQY

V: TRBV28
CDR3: ASSPGGPYGYT

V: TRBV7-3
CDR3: ASSPSGGAYNEQF

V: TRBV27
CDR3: ASSTYRGKDEKLF